The clone carrying this T cell receptor (beta chain) was observed many times. The sample belongs to a study of early T cells in non-severe SARS-CoV-2 infection. Study at large: The authors sequenced bulk RNA from unsorted whole blood, leaving chains unpaired.

V lost 6 bases to trimming and J lost 0 bases, with 18 bases between them. This CDR3 contains 17 residues. Molecules of cDNA were individually given unique molecular identifiers that were attached to them. TCRdb reprocessed the 5' RACE reads with MiXCR, giving one entry per CDR3 protein. The data contain 65,000 to 85,000 distinct CDR3 sequences, around 10% of them singletons. V is TRBV12-3 or TRBV12-4 and J is TRBJ1-3; a possible D gene is TRBD1 (5 bases). The clonotype originates from an adult who was a healthcare worker with PCR-confirmed SARS-CoV-2 infection or an uninfected control (not recorded which). The sequenced material came from whole blood. The CDR3 is CASRPEGRASSGNTIYF. The DNA of the CDR3 is TGTGCCAGCAGACCCGAGGGCAGGGCAAGCTCTGGAAACACCATATATTTT.